These T cell receptor beta chains were read from a single sample in a study of blood T cells in healthy people across ages. TCRdb used MiXCR to reprocess the 5' RACE reads, holding one entry per CDR3 protein. Among 1.8 million or so distinct CDR3 sequences listed, around 40% were seen once. Sequencing used blood. The receptors were gathered from a human donor in good health. The CDR3 runs from the conserved cysteine through the conserved F or W. A D gene is named only where the DNA matches it firmly. Clone sizes are given selectively: once, few, many, or a class where the clone is expanded.

clone_size j_call v_call d_call cdr3_aa cdr3_nt
few TRBJ1-1 TRBV6-5 . CASSSPNTAPAIMNTEAFF TGTGCCAGCAGTTCCCCGAACACAGCGCCGGCGATAATGAACACTGAAGCTTTCTTT
few TRBJ1-4 TRBV4-3 . CASSHDLFRGATNEKLFF TGCGCCAGCAGCCATGACCTATTCCGAGGTGCAACTAATGAAAAACTGTTTTTT
many TRBJ2-7 TRBV12-3/TRBV12-4 TRBD1 CASSFRGQSYEQYF TGTGCCAGCAGTTTCCGGGGACAGTCCTACGAGCAGTACTTC
. TRBJ2-1 TRBV20-1 . CSARRGNNEQFF TGCAGTGCTAGGAGGGGCAACAATGAGCAGTTCTTC
few TRBJ2-7 TRBV7-8 . CASRPLDSVSYEQYF TGTGCCAGCAGACCGTTAGACAGTGTCTCCTACGAGCAGTACTTC
. TRBJ1-2 TRBV12-3/TRBV12-4 . CASNPGTLSGYTF TGTGCCAGCAACCCTGGGACATTATCAGGCTACACCTTC
. TRBJ1-2 TRBV6-2/TRBV6-3 . CASRIDRAYGYTF TGTGCCAGCAGGATAGACAGAGCATATGGCTACACCTTC
. TRBJ1-5 TRBV20-1 TRBD1 CSAAAGGGGYSNQPQHF TGCAGTGCCGCAGCAGGGGGCGGGGGATATAGCAATCAGCCCCAGCATTTT
. TRBJ2-7 TRBV6-4 TRBD2 CASSDLETRLASLDEQYF TGTGCCAGCAGTGATCTCGAAACCCGACTAGCGTCGCTTGACGAGCAGTACTTC
. TRBJ2-1 TRBV15 . CATSRDRDHLNEQFF TGTGCCACCAGCAGAGATCGGGACCACCTCAATGAGCAGTTCTTC
. TRBJ2-7 TRBV15 . CATSRDRRGIDEQYF TGTGCCACCAGCAGGGATCGTAGGGGCATAGACGAGCAGTACTTC
. TRBJ1-2 TRBV20-1 . CSARSLDVGNGYTF TGCAGTGCTAGAAGCCTCGACGTTGGAAATGGCTACACCTTC
. TRBJ2-7 TRBV20-1 . CSALPGLAGPFNYEQYF TGCAGTGCCCTACCGGGACTCGCCGGACCCTTTAACTACGAGCAGTACTTC
. TRBJ1-1 TRBV12-3/TRBV12-4 TRBD1 CASSLVRDSRAFF TGTGCCAGCAGTTTAGTTAGGGACAGTCGGGCTTTCTTT
. TRBJ1-5 TRBV6-1 . CASSEALWNTGLNQPQHF TGTGCCAGCAGTGAAGCCCTCTGGAACACAGGGCTCAATCAGCCCCAGCATTTT
many TRBJ2-7 TRBV7-2 TRBD1 CASSQQGSSYEQYF TGTGCCAGCAGCCAACAGGGGTCTTCCTACGAGCAGTACTTC
once TRBJ2-5 TRBV11-2 . CASSISRDPGETQYF TGTGCCAGCAGCATATCCCGGGACCCCGGAGAGACCCAGTACTTC
. TRBJ2-7 TRBV6-2/TRBV6-3 . CASSYRGAHYEQYF TGTGCCAGCAGTTACCGGGGGGCCCACTACGAGCAGTACTTC
few TRBJ1-4 TRBV7-2 . CASSPEVIATNEKLFF TGTGCCAGCAGCCCTGAGGTGATCGCAACTAATGAAAAACTGTTTTTT
few TRBJ1-5 TRBV7-9 . CASSLAEGGHQPQHF TGTGCCAGCAGCTTAGCAGAGGGAGGCCATCAGCCCCAGCATTTT
. TRBJ1-2 TRBV12-3/TRBV12-4 . CASSFRRMTYGYTF TGTGCCAGCAGTTTTCGACGGATGACATATGGCTACACCTTC
. TRBJ2-7 TRBV29-1 . CSVSDSTGYYEQYF TGCAGCGTAAGTGACAGCACCGGATACTACGAGCAGTACTTC
few TRBJ2-1 TRBV12-3/TRBV12-4 . CASSSSIGEQFF TGTGCCAGCAGCTCCTCAATTGGGGAGCAGTTCTTC
. TRBJ2-3 TRBV6-1 . CASSDSSPATDTQYF TGTGCCAGCAGTGACTCCTCTCCTGCTACGGATACGCAGTATTTT
. TRBJ2-7 TRBV7-7 . CASSSGSSYERYF TGTGCCAGCAGCTCCGGGAGCTCCTACGAGCGGTACTTC
. TRBJ2-2 TRBV4-3 . CASSQSVGGLDTGELFF TGCGCCAGCAGCCAATCGGTTGGGGGCCTCGACACCGGGGAGCTGTTTTTT
. TRBJ1-3 TRBV6-6 . CASRQGSGNTIYF TGTGCCAGCAGACAGGGCTCTGGAAACACCATATATTTT
. TRBJ1-2 TRBV25-1 . CASSEITDYGYTF TGTGCCAGCAGTGAAATTACAGACTATGGCTACACCTTC
. TRBJ1-4 TRBV4-3 . CASSQEGRGVNEKLFF TGCGCCAGCAGCCAAGAGGGTAGGGGTGTCAATGAAAAACTGTTTTTT
few TRBJ2-5 TRBV9 TRBD2 CASSFTGTRQETQYF TGTGCCAGCAGCTTCACCGGGACTAGGCAAGAGACCCAGTACTTC
. TRBJ2-1 TRBV3-1 . CASSQGRARPDEQFF TGTGCCAGCAGCCAAGGGCGGGCTAGGCCGGATGAGCAGTTCTTC
few TRBJ1-2 TRBV6-2/TRBV6-3 . CASSPGSYTYGYTF TGTGCCAGCAGTCCAGGATCGTATACCTATGGCTACACCTTC
. TRBJ2-5 TRBV5-1 . CASSFAQGSRSGTQYF TGCGCCAGCAGCTTCGCGCAGGGAAGTCGTTCCGGGACCCAGTACTTC
many TRBJ1-4 TRBV4-1 . CASSQEWQDVATNEKLFF TGCGCCAGCAGCCAAGAATGGCAGGACGTTGCAACTAATGAAAAACTGTTTTTT
few TRBJ1-2 TRBV6-5 TRBD1 CASTMTGNYGYTF TGTGCCAGCACCATGACAGGGAACTATGGCTACACCTTC
. TRBJ2-7 TRBV12-5 . CASGSVGHEQYF TGTGCTAGTGGAAGTGTCGGTCACGAGCAGTACTTC
. TRBJ2-3 TRBV7-3 . CASSSGHSSDTRYF TGCGCCAGCAGCTCAGGACACTCCTCGGATACGCGGTATTTT
. TRBJ2-7 TRBV4-1 TRBD1 CASSHPGQGFYEQYF TGCGCCAGCAGCCACCCGGGACAGGGATTCTACGAGCAGTACTTC
. TRBJ2-7 TRBV2 TRBD1 CASSGTRPGGEQYF TGTGCCAGCAGTGGTACTCGCCCAGGGGGCGAGCAGTACTTC